This T cell receptor (beta chain) was observed in a study of cytomegalovirus exposure and HLA in healthy donors. Germline V lookup: CDR1 SGHRS, CDR2 YFSETQ. The germline V and J ends were trimmed by 0 bases and 1 base, with 10 bases remaining between them. This CDR3 is 15 amino acids long. The PCR made use of 60 Vbeta and 13 Jbeta primers. TCRdb's table, derived via immunoSEQ multiplex PCR, lists solely in-frame clones and lacks some. The sample yields 100,000 or so clones, roughly three fifths seen once. The V gene is TRBV5-1, the J gene TRBJ1-2; D may be TRBD1 (6 bases). The sequenced sample was PBMCs. The sequence derives from a human donor in good health. The CDR3 spells CASSLGHRDNYGYTF. The CDR3 bases are TGCGCCAGCAGCTTGGGCCACAGGGATAACTATGGCTACACCTTC. Together with reference TRBV5-1 and TRBJ1-2, the CDR3 gives the full variable domain: KAGVTQTPRYLIKTRGQQVTLSCSPISGHRSVSWYQQTPGQGLQFLFEYFSETQRNKGNFPGRFSGRQFSNSRSEMNVSTLELGDSALYLCASSLGHRDNYGYTFGSGTRLTVV.